The entry below gives a single T cell receptor beta chain sequence along with its context. What it recognizes is unknown. The data were obtained in a study of PD-L1 blockade in urothelial cancer. Study-wide background: Samples of blood were analyzed 3 weeks (second dose) and 6 weeks after treatment start. Study-level findings and limits: TCR clonality was measured in pretreatment peripheral blood. Clonality below the median predicted better survival.

There were between 1 and 8 samples from each patient, taken pretreatment and on-treatment. V lost 4 bases and J 0 bases, leaving 5 bases between the germline ends. Germline V lookup: CDR1 SGDLS, CDR2 YYNGEE. CDR3 length: 13 amino acids. The assay was immunoSEQ multiplex PCR, and TCRdb's table has in-frame clones only and misses some. This table has 35,000 to 45,000 clones, roughly 80% appearing once. The genes are TRBV9 and TRBJ2-1; no reliable D call. The specimen was PBMCs, collected around atezolizumab (anti-PD-L1) treatment. The receptor comes from an older man with urothelial cancer. CDR3 nucleotide sequence: TGTGCCAGCAGCCCCAGCTCCTACAATGAGCAGTTCTTC. This gives the protein CASSPSSYNEQFF.